Below, 28 T cell receptor beta chains from the same sample are listed, as sequenced in a study of blood T cell repertoires in COVID-19 (dated by TCRdb to 2018 to 2021). The method behind the library was the immunoSEQ multiplex PCR assay. TCRdb retrieved this table from immuneACCESS and kept in-frame rearrangements only. Not all clones are present; in checked studies, unresolved V genes account for under half, and no reason is known for the remainder. This sample is represented by about 150,000 clones; around 82% of them were singletons. The biggest ten clones account for approximately 2% of the sample. Material: peripheral blood. The receptor set was obtained from an elderly woman with acute or convalescent COVID-19.

J is TRBJ1-2 and V is TRBV4-3, with 7 bases aligning to TRBD1. This CDR3 contains 15 residues. The trim removed 0 bases at V and 4 bases at J, leaving 5 bases unmatched. Germline values: CDR1 LGHNA, CDR2 YSLEER. The CDR3 nucleotides read TGCGCCAGCAGCCAAGACTGGGACAGTCTCTATGGCTACACCTTC. Amino acids: CASSQDWDSLYGYTF.

The genes are TRBV12-3 or TRBV12-4 and TRBJ2-2; D is perhaps TRBD1 (5 bases). The V end lost 4 bases, the J end lost 5 bases, and 8 bases lay between the germline ends. The CDR3 sequence is 13 residues long. The chain's CDR3 is CASSSRETGELFF. Written as DNA, the CDR3 is TGTGCCAGCAGTTCCAGGGAAACCGGGGAGCTGTTTTTT.

This clone occurred once. V usage is TRBV15 and J usage is TRBJ2-3, with 10 bases that match TRBD2. Per the germline V gene, CDR1 is LNHNV and CDR2 is YYDKDF (reference sequence). The CDR3 is 16 residues long. Trimming took 4 bases from V and 6 from J; bases not matched to a gene: 10. The CDR3 region has the DNA TGTGCCACCAGCAAGGCGCCCAGCGGGGGGGATGATACGCAGTATTTT. As protein: CATSKAPSGGDDTQYF.

This chain uses TRBV30 with TRBJ1-4, with D perhaps matching TRBD1 (5 bases). Germline V lookup: CDR1 GTSNPN, CDR2 SVGIG (reference sequence). The CDR3 runs to 13 residues. Trimming removed 6 bases at V and 4 bases at J, with 12 bases between. DNA of the CDR3: TGTGCCTGTTCCAGGGCGGTTAATGAAAAACTGTTTTTT. It is translated as CACSRAVNEKLFF.

CDR3 nucleotides: TGTGCCAGCAGCGTGGACAGGGCGAACACTGAAGCTTTCTTT. Amino acids: CASSVDRANTEAFF. The rearrangement links TRBV9 to TRBJ1-1, with 8 bases that match TRBD1. The CDR3 is 14 amino acids. With V trimmed by 2 bases and J by 1 base, 1 base remained unmatched. Looked up from germline, CDR1 is SGDLS and CDR2 is YYNGEE.

This clone was seen just once. This sequence joins TRBV7-2 and TRBJ2-1; weak D call: TRBD2 (5 bases). The CDR3 covers 15 residues. V was shortened by 1 base and J by 3 bases, with 10 bases between the two germline ends. CDR1 is SGHTA and CDR2 is FQGNSA in the germline V gene. CDR3 DNA: TGTGCCAGCAGCTTAGGGGGAGCTCACTACAATGAGCAGTTCTTC. As protein: CASSLGGAHYNEQFF.

The V and J genes are TRBV28 and TRBJ1-1, with a possible D match to TRBD1 (6 bases). Germline V CDR1 and CDR2: MDHEN, SYDVKM. Deletions cut 2 bases from V and 0 bases from J, with 16 bases between. This CDR3 region has 17 residues. This CDR3 reads CASSLAPTGTMNTEAFF. The CDR3 DNA is TGTGCCAGCAGTTTAGCCCCAACAGGGACTATGAACACTGAAGCTTTCTTT.

CDR3 sequence reads: CASSIGTGEKLFF. CDR3 sequence (DNA): TGTGCCAGTAGTATTGGAACGGGGGAAAAACTGTTTTTT. The rearrangement joins TRBV19 to TRBJ1-4; D unclear. Germline V gene data show CDR1 as LNHDA and CDR2 as SQIVND (reference sequence). V was pared by 3 bases and J by 8 bases, with 10 bases between. The CDR3 is 13 amino acids.

CDR3 DNA sequence: TGTGCCAGCTCACTAAGGACTCCAGGACAGGCTTCCTACGAGCAGTACTTC. Protein: CASSLRTPGQASYEQYF. The chain has TRBV18 and TRBJ2-7, with TRBD1 matching 7 bases. Germline V gene lookup returns CDR1 KGHSH and CDR2 LQKENI. There are 17 residues in the CDR3. Unmatched junction bases numbered 13, after V lost 4 bases and J lost 1 base.

This chain uses TRBV29-1 with TRBJ2-5; 8 positions match TRBD1. Trimming cost V 5 bases and J 5 bases; bases outside gene matches: 10. CDR1 is SQVTM, CDR2 ANQGSEA, per germline. CDR3 size: 14 residues. The CDR3 nucleotides read TGCAGCGTTACTCCAGGGGGCGCTTGGGAGACCCAGTACTTC. Protein: CSVTPGGAWETQYF.

The V and J genes are TRBV18 and TRBJ2-7, with 9 nucleotides matching TRBD1. The CDR3 is 15 residues long. Per germline, CDR1 KGHSH and CDR2 LQKENI. The V and J ends lost 4 bases and 3 bases, in that order; junction bases with no gene match: 7. The CDR3 sequence: CASSRTGTGLYEQYF. In nucleotides, the CDR3 is TGTGCCAGCTCACGGACCGGGACAGGGCTCTACGAGCAGTACTTC.

This clone was detected only a few times. The gene calls are TRBV9 and TRBJ2-2, with 11 bases aligning to TRBD2. The CDR3 sequence is 17 residues long. With 1 base clipped from V and 6 bases from J, the junction kept 8 bases outside the gene matches. Germline CDR1 is SGDLS and CDR2 is YYNGEE. This CDR3 is CASSVSSSGRYSGELFF. The CDR3 coding sequence is TGTGCCAGCAGCGTAAGCTCTAGCGGGAGGTACTCCGGGGAGCTGTTTTTT.

This clone was recorded only once. V gene TRBV11-2 combines with J gene TRBJ2-3; the D gene is possibly TRBD1 (6 bases). Germline V gene lookup returns CDR1 SGHAT and CDR2 FQNNGV. CDR3 length equals 15 residues. With 1 base removed from V and 10 bases from J, the gap between germline ends came to 18 bases. The CDR3, as DNA: TGTGCCAGCAGCTTAGTTCTAAACAGGGTGAGGGCGCAGTATTTT. Its translation is CASSLVLNRVRAQYF. Complete variable domain (other parts from reference TRBV11-2 and TRBJ2-3): EAGVAQSPRYKIIEKRQSVAFWCNPISGHATLYWYQQILGQGPKLLIQFQNNGVVDDSQLPKDRFSAERLKGVDSTLKIQPAKLEDSAVYLCASSLVLNRVRAQYFGPGTRLTVL.

This clone occurred a few times. The J gene is TRBJ1-1, the V gene TRBV4-1; D is uncertain. The V and J ends lost 0 bases and 4 bases respectively, with 12 bases between them. The CDR3 has 15 amino acids. From germline, CDR1 is MGHRA and CDR2 YSYEKL. In nucleotides, the CDR3 is TGCGCCAGCAGCCAAGAATGGATAACGGGCACTGAAGCTTTCTTT. This gives the protein CASSQEWITGTEAFF.

This clone was found many times. The V and J genes are TRBV2 and TRBJ1-2; D gene uncertain. CDR3 length: 15 residues. Germline assignment: CDR1 SNHLY and CDR2 FYNNEI. V gave up 7 bases and J gave up 8 bases, with 23 bases separating them. The CDR3 region is CASTIGLFLSEGYTF. CDR3 coding DNA: TGTGCCAGCACTATTGGACTTTTCCTCTCGGAAGGCTACACCTTC.

The gene calls are TRBV30 and TRBJ2-5; possible D gene TRBD1, 6 bases. The CDR3 sequence is 13 residues long. Germline-derived CDR1 and CDR2 are GTSNPN and SVGIG (reference sequence). Trimming took 5 bases from V and 1 from J, leaving 11 bases between them. As DNA, the CDR3 is TGTGCCTGGGAAAGACAGGCCCAAGAGACCCAGTACTTC. Its protein product is CAWERQAQETQYF.

This clone has just one count. The V gene is TRBV5-1, the J gene TRBJ1-6, with a possible D match to TRBD1 (5 bases). V was shortened by 3 bases and J by 7 bases, with 17 bases between the two germline ends. The germline V gene has CDR1 SGHRS and CDR2 YFSETQ. This CDR3 is built from 16 residues. CDR3: CASSSTGGTRNSPLHF. The CDR3, as DNA: TGCGCCAGCAGCTCGACGGGGGGGACGCGAAATTCACCCCTCCACTTT. Full variable domain (remainder filled in from reference TRBV5-1 and TRBJ1-6): KAGVTQTPRYLIKTRGQQVTLSCSPISGHRSVSWYQQTPGQGLQFLFEYFSETQRNKGNFPGRFSGRQFSNSRSEMNVSTLELGDSALYLCASSSTGGTRNSPLHFGNGTRLTVT.

V and J are TRBV4-1 and TRBJ2-5, with TRBD1 matching 8 bases. V trimming: 5 bases; J trimming: 4 bases; junction bases outside the gene matches: 12. This CDR3 spans 16 amino acids. From germline, CDR1 is MGHRA and CDR2 YSYEKL. CDR3 protein: CASSLAARTGSETQYF. The CDR3 coding sequence is TGCGCCAGCAGCTTGGCAGCCCGGACAGGGTCAGAGACCCAGTACTTC.

The rearrangement uses TRBV6-6 and TRBJ2-7; 7 bases agree with TRBD1. The length of the CDR3 is 14 residues. Germline lookup yields CDR1 MNHNY and CDR2 SVGAGI (reference sequence). The ends lost 6 bases at V and 3 bases at J; junction bases unmatched: 8. The CDR3 DNA is TGTGCCAGCAGCCCCCAGGGACAGTTCTACGAGCAGTACTTC. It is translated as CASSPQGQFYEQYF.

The V gene is TRBV7-2, the J gene TRBJ2-1, with a weak D call TRBD2 (5 bases). The CDR3 has 17 amino acids. CDR1 and CDR2 (germline): SGHTA, FQGNSA. Between the trimmed V and J ends, which lost 2 bases and 0 bases, there was a span of 14 bases. Here the CDR3 DNA reads TGTGCCAGCAGCTTAAGATTAGCGAGGAGCTCCTACAATGAGCAGTTCTTC. Protein: CASSLRLARSSYNEQFF.

The table lists this clone with a count of one. V and J are TRBV5-1 and TRBJ1-6, with D perhaps matching TRBD1 (6 bases). CDR1 is SGHRS and CDR2 is YFSETQ in the germline V gene. Between the trimmed V and J ends, which lost 4 bases and 9 bases, there was a span of 17 bases. The CDR3 is 15 amino acids. The CDR3 DNA follows: TGCGCCAGCAGCCCGAGACAGGTATCGGGTTCACCCCTCCACTTT. It yields the protein CASSPRQVSGSPLHF.

The chain has TRBV9 and TRBJ2-2; 7 bases are shared with TRBD2. The length of the CDR3 is 16 residues. The junction had 9 bases not matched to a gene; V was cut back by 4 bases and J by 3 bases. Per germline, CDR1 SGDLS and CDR2 YYNGEE. The chain's CDR3 is CASSFESGADTGELFF. CDR3 coding DNA: TGTGCCAGCAGCTTCGAAAGCGGGGCCGACACCGGGGAGCTGTTTTTT.

The V gene is TRBV21-1, the J gene TRBJ2-1; no DNA check was done on the table's D call, TRBD2. TRBV21-1 constitutes a pseudogene. The CDR3 loop spans 18 amino acids. The CDR3 reads CASSRKLFSGSPHNEQFF. The CDR3 nucleotides read TGTGCCAGCAGCAGAAAACTGTTTAGCGGGAGTCCGCACAATGAGCAGTTCTTC.

This chain uses TRBV20-1 with TRBJ2-5, with D unclear. CDR1 DFQATT and CDR2 SNEGSKA come from the germline V gene (reference sequence). The CDR3 covers 13 residues. Trimming removed 3 bases at V and 4 bases at J, with 12 bases between. The CDR3 loop reads CSASLLGGETQYF. CDR3 coding DNA: TGCAGTGCTAGTCTCCTAGGCGGAGAGACCCAGTACTTC.

In this sample, this clone turned up a few times. CDR3 nucleotide sequence: TGTGCCAGCTCACCGGCCCCGGGACAGGGGTTCGGCGAGCAGTACTTC. Encoded protein: CASSPAPGQGFGEQYF. V is TRBV18 and J is TRBJ2-7; TRBD1 matches at 10 bases. V lost 3 bases, J lost 6 bases, and 11 bases stayed unmatched. The CDR3 is 16 amino acids. From germline, CDR1 is KGHSH and CDR2 LQKENI.

The rearrangement links TRBV3-1 (or the pseudogene TRBV3-2) to TRBJ1-1; D might be TRBD1 (6 bases). This CDR3 is 14 amino acids long. V was clipped by 0 bases and J by 6 bases, with 11 bases between them. Germline CDR1 LGHDT, CDR2 YNNKEL (reference sequence). CDR3: CASSQDEDRPEAFF. CDR3 sequence (DNA): TGTGCCAGCAGCCAAGATGAAGACAGGCCTGAAGCTTTCTTT.

The gene calls are TRBV5-5 and TRBJ2-7; 12 bases fit TRBD2. V gave up 3 bases and J gave up 5 bases; unmatched junction bases: 6. There are 15 residues in the CDR3. The V gene's germline CDR1 is SGHKS and CDR2 YYEKEE (reference sequence). CDR3 DNA: TGTGCCAGCAGCTCTGGACTAGCGGGATTTAACGAGCAGTACTTC. Translating it yields CASSSGLAGFNEQYF. Full variable domain (outside the CDR3, taken from reference TRBV5-5 and TRBJ2-7): DAGVTQSPTHLIKTRGQQVTLRCSPISGHKSVSWYQQVLGQGPQFIFQYYEKEERGRGNFPDRFSARQFPNYSSELNVNALLLGDSALYLCASSSGLAGFNEQYFGPGTRLTVT.

This chain joins TRBV5-3 and TRBJ2-7; 13 bases line up with TRBD2. TRBV5-3 is treated as an ORF (open reading frame) with a function not yet certain. V lost 5 bases, J lost 4 bases, and 6 bases stayed unmatched. This CDR3 comprises 15 residues. The CDR3 DNA sequence: TGTGCCAGAAGACGGACTAGCGGGAGTATTTACGAGCAGTACTTC. The encoded protein is CARRRTSGSIYEQYF.